This T cell receptor beta chain was recorded in a study of T cell responses to AZD1222 COVID-19 vaccine. Regarding this clone: Its antigen is not known.

Germline CDR1 and CDR2: LGHDT and YNNKEL (reference sequence). V lost 4 bases, J lost 0 bases, and 19 bases lay in between. The CDR3 loop spans 18 amino acids. Study results and caveats: Donors were largely white British and mainly female; clonal diversity was possibly underestimated. Repertoires were obtained solely post-peak T cell response.

Method: immunoSEQ multiplex PCR; TCRdb's copy keeps in-frame clones and lacks some. The sample gives 150,000 to 200,000 clones, 85% to 90% of which show up once; approximately 6.9% is in the top ten. The source material was peripheral blood, sampled on day 0 of AZD1222 vaccination. The chain combines TRBV3-1 (or the pseudogene TRBV3-2) with TRBJ1-3; perhaps TRBD1 as D (6 bases). The clonotype originates from an adult in good health. CDR3 sequence: CASSPRLGDTISGNTIYF. CDR3 nucleotides: TGTGCCAGCAGCCCAAGATTGGGGGACACAATCTCTGGAAACACCATATATTTT.